A single sample gave rise to the 10 T cell receptor beta chains below, sequenced in a study of cytomegalovirus exposure and HLA in healthy donors. PCR primers comprised 60 Vbeta and 13 Jbeta primers. Data came from immunoSEQ multiplex PCR; TCRdb stores just in-frame clones and leaves some out. The table records around 140,000 clones, more than 60% of them present only once. The sequencing input was PBMCs. The receptors were gathered from a woman under 30 in good health and CMV-seronegative.

This sequence joins TRBV19 and TRBJ2-7; 10 nucleotides align to TRBD2. Germline CDR1 is LNHDA and CDR2 is SQIVND (reference sequence). J gave up 2 bases and V 8 bases, and 12 bases lay outside the gene matches. The CDR3 has 16 residues. CDR3 DNA sequence: TGTGCCAGTTCACTAGCGGGGAGGTTTGGGCCCTACGAGCAGTACTTC. Translated, it gives CASSLAGRFGPYEQYF. The variable domain in full, with the rest retrieved from reference TRBV19 and TRBJ2-7, is DGGITQSPKYLFRKEGQNVTLSCEQNLNHDAMYWYRQDPGQGLRLIYYSQIVNDFQKGDIAEGYSVSREKKESFPLTVTSAQKNPTAFYLCASSLAGRFGPYEQYFGPGTRLTVT.

The chain uses TRBV6-5 and TRBJ1-3; D call uncertain. Germline values: CDR1 MNHEY, CDR2 SVGAGI. Trimming shortened V by 2 bases and J by 0 bases, and 11 bases separated the two germline ends. The CDR3 spans 16 residues. DNA for the CDR3: TGTGCCAGCAGTTACAACCGGGGAGTCTCTGGAAACACCATATATTTT. Protein: CASSYNRGVSGNTIYF.

A few counts support this clone. The chain uses TRBV4-1 and TRBJ2-3; tentatively, D is TRBD2 (5 bases). Germline V gene lookup returns CDR1 MGHRA and CDR2 YSYEKL. The V and J ends lost 1 base and 8 bases respectively, with 7 bases between them. The CDR3 runs to 12 residues. The CDR3 DNA sequence: TGCGCCAGCAGCCAAGTAGCGAGTACGCAGTATTTT. Its translation is CASSQVASTQYF.

The J gene is TRBJ2-1, the V gene TRBV19; 11 nucleotides line up with TRBD1. This CDR3 is 15 amino acids long. Germline-derived CDR1 and CDR2 are LNHDA and SQIVND (reference sequence). The trim removed 5 bases at V and 6 bases at J, leaving 6 bases unmatched. The CDR3 loop reads CASSARTGGLNEQFF. The CDR3 nucleotides are TGTGCCAGTAGTGCAAGGACAGGGGGCCTCAATGAGCAGTTCTTC.

The chain uses TRBV30 and TRBJ2-2; 11 bases agree with TRBD2. Germline V lookup: CDR1 GTSNPN, CDR2 SVGIG (reference sequence). Germline trimming cut 3 bases from V and 2 bases from J; bases unmatched to any gene: 5. This CDR3 comprises 16 residues. The CDR3 spells CAWRRGTSGNTGELFF. The CDR3 coding sequence is TGTGCCTGGAGGAGAGGGACTAGCGGCAACACCGGGGAGCTGTTTTTT.

This chain uses TRBV7-8 with TRBJ2-1; D is unclear. The CDR3 totals 17 residues. Deletions cut 1 base from V and 4 bases from J, with 17 bases between. Germline V gene lookup returns CDR1 SGHVS and CDR2 FQNEAQ. CDR3 loop: CASSLEYGREAYNEQFF. CDR3 coding DNA: TGTGCCAGCAGCTTAGAGTACGGAAGAGAGGCTTACAATGAGCAGTTCTTC.

The chain recombines TRBV10-3 with TRBJ1-2; D remains unclear. V was pared by 7 bases and J by 0 bases, with 18 bases between. Germline CDR1 and CDR2: ENHRY and SYGVKD. CDR3 length equals 16 residues. Written as DNA, the CDR3 is TGTGCCATCACCGAGGGCAGCCCCCAAGCTAACTATGGCTACACCTTC. Residues: CAITEGSPQANYGYTF.

The chain employs TRBV6-5 and TRBJ2-7; 13 bases align to TRBD2. The J segment lost 7 bases and the V segment lost 5 bases, leaving 8 bases of the junction unmatched. This CDR3 is built from 15 residues. Germline V lookup: CDR1 MNHEY, CDR2 SVGAGI. The CDR3 coding sequence is TGTGCCAGCAGTCCTCCGGGACTAGCGGGGAGGGAGCAGTACTTC. Encoded protein: CASSPPGLAGREQYF.

The CDR3 sequence is CASSLVGVTGENTEAFF. The DNA of the CDR3 is TGTGCCAGCTCACTAGTGGGGGTGACAGGGGAAAACACTGAAGCTTTCTTT. This chain connects TRBV19 to TRBJ1-1, with 8 bases matching TRBD1. The CDR3 length is 17 residues. V shed 9 bases, J shed 2 bases, and the junction held 17 bases outside the gene matches. From germline, CDR1 is LNHDA and CDR2 SQIVND (reference sequence).

This clone has a single count. The gene calls are TRBV14 and TRBJ2-7, with D perhaps TRBD1 (6 bases). Trimming removed 4 bases at V and 5 bases at J, with 15 bases between. Germline CDR1 SGHDN, CDR2 FVKESK. This CDR3 has 14 residues. The CDR3 is CASSPWTDRNEQYF. CDR3 nucleotide sequence: TGTGCCAGCAGCCCATGGACAGATCGCAACGAGCAGTACTTC.